This T cell receptor (beta chain) emerged from a study of identical twins. Healthy Caucasian donors formed the entire cohort. Study conclusions and caveats: The more abundant beta clonotypes in cord blood had fewer insertions, and memory repertoires did not show this. Less excess twin sharing appeared in beta out-of-frame sequences.

Template switching added a universal primer site, and cDNA bore unique molecular identifiers. Each CDR3 protein gets one entry after TCRdb re-called the 5' RACE reads with MiXCR. Counted here are 200,000 to 250,000 distinct CDR3 sequences, roughly 7% occurring once; the ten biggest clones make up 3.5% to 4%. Concerning this clonotype: The antigen is undetermined.

Per the germline V gene, CDR1 is MDHEN and CDR2 is SYDVKM. V gave up 5 bases and J gave up 2 bases, with 6 bases separating them. There are 12 residues in the CDR3. The sample was also reused in another study, on yellow fever vaccine responses in identical twins.

The TCR comes from a woman younger than 30 in good health. The gene calls are TRBV28 and TRBJ1-1; D is unresolved. Specimen: memory (CD45RO+) T cells sorted from blood. CDR3: CASSTANTEAFF. The DNA of the CDR3 is TGTGCCAGCAGTACCGCAAACACTGAAGCTTTCTTT.